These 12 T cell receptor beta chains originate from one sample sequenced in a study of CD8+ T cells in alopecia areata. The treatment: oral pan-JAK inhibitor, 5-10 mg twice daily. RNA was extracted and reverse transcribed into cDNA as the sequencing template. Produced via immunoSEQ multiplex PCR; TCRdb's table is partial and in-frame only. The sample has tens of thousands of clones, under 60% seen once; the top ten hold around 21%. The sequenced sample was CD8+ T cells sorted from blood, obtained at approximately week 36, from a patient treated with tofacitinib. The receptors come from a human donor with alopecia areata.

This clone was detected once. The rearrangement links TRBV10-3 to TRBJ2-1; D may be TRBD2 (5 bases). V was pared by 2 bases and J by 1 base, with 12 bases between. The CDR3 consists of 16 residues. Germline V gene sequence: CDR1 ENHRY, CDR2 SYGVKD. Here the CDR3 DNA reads TGTGCCATCAGTGAGAATGGCGGGTCGTCCTACAATGAGCAGTTCTTC. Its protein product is CAISENGGSSYNEQFF.

CDR3 sequence reads: CASSFGGSDTQYF. The CDR3 DNA reads as TGTGCCAGCAGCTTTGGGGGATCGGATACGCAGTATTTT. The gene calls are TRBV11-2 and TRBJ2-3; D is tentatively TRBD1 or TRBD2 (5 bases each). The CDR3 extends over 13 amino acids. Trimming removed 3 bases at V and 6 bases at J, with 10 bases between. CDR1 is SGHAT and CDR2 is FQNNGV in the germline V gene.

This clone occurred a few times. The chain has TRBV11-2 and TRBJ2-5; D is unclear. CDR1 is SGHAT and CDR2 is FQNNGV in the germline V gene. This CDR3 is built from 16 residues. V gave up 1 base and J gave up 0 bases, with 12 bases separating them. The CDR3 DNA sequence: TGTGCCAGCAGCTTAGTGGCCGGGTCGTACCAAGAGACCCAGTACTTC. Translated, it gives CASSLVAGSYQETQYF.

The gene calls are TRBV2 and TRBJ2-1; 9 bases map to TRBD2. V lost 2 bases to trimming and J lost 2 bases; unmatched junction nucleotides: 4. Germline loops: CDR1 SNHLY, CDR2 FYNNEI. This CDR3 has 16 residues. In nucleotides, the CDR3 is TGTGCCAGCAGTGAAATTGCTAGCGGGGCCTACAATGAGCAGTTCTTC. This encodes CASSEIASGAYNEQFF.

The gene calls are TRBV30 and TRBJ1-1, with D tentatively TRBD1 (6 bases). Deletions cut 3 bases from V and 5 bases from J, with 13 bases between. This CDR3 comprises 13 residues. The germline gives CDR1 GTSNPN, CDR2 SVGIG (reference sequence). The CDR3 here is CAWRLGQKTEAFF. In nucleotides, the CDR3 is TGTGCCTGGAGACTCGGACAGAAGACTGAAGCTTTCTTT.

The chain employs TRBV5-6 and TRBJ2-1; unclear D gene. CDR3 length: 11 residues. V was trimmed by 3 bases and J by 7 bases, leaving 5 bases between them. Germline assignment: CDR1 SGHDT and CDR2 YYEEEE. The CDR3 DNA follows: TGTGCCAGCAGCTGGGGAAATGAGCAGTTCTTC. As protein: CASSWGNEQFF.

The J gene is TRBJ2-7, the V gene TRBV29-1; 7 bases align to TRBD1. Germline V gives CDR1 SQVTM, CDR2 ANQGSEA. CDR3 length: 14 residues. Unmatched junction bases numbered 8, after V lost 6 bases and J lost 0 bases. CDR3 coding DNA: TGCAGCGTCGGGGTGGGGACAGACTCCTACGAGCAGTACTTC. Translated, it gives CSVGVGTDSYEQYF.

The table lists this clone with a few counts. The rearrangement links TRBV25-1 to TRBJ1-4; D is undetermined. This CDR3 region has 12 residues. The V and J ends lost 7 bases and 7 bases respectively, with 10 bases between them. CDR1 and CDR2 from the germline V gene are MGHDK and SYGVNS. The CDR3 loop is CASKAGREKLFF. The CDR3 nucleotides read TGTGCCAGCAAGGCGGGTCGTGAAAAACTGTTTTTT. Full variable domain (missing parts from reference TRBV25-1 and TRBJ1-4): EADIYQTPRYLVIGTGKKITLECSQTMGHDKMYWYQQDPGMELHLIHYSYGVNSTEKGDLSSESTVSRIRTEHFPLTLESARPSHTSQYLCASKAGREKLFFGSGTQLSVL.

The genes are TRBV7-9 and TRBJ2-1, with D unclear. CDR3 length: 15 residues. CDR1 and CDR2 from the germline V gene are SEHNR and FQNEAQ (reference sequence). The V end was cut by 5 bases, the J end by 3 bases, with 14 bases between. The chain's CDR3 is CASSTKSDRYNEQFF. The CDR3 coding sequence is TGTGCCAGCAGCACAAAATCGGACCGCTACAATGAGCAGTTCTTC.

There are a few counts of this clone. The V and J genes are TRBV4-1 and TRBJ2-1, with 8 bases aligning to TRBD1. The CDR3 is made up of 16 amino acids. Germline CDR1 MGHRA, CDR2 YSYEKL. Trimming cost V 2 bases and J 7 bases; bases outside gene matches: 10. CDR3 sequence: CASSQTGGPQRNEQFF. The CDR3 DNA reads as TGCGCCAGCAGCCAAACAGGGGGACCCCAGCGGAATGAGCAGTTCTTC.

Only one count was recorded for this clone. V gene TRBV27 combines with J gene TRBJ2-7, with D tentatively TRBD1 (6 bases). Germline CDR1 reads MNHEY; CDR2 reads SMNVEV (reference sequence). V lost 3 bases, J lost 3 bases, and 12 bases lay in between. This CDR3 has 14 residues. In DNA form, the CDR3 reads TGTGCCAGCAGTTTCACAGGGCCCATCTACGAGCAGTACTTC. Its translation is CASSFTGPIYEQYF.

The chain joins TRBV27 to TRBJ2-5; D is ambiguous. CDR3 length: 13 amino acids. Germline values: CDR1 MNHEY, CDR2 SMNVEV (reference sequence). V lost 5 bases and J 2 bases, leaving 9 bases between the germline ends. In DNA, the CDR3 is TGTGCCAGCAGTGGAACAGCTCAAGAGACCCAGTACTTC. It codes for CASSGTAQETQYF.